This TCR beta chain was captured by sequencing in a study of graft-versus-host responses after intestinal transplantation. Measured with immunoSEQ multiplex PCR; TCRdb has only the in-frame clones, and not every one. Of 90,000 to 150,000 clones listed, around 93% were seen once; the top ten hold more than 0.1%. Remarks on this clone: The antigen remains unidentified. An end of the junction differs from the germline gene, which may be a read error.

CDR3 length: 11 residues. Looked up from germline, CDR1 is MNHEY and CDR2 is SVGAGI. The sequenced sample was unstimulated CD4+ T cells sorted from spleen or lymph node cells, obtained before intestinal transplant. The origin of this receptor is a human donor who received an intestinal transplant. The V and J genes are TRBV6-5 and TRBJ1-6, with D uncertain. This chain's CDR3 is CASSYAARTYF. CDR3 sequence (DNA): TGTGCCAGCAGTTACGCGGCCCGTACCTACTTT.